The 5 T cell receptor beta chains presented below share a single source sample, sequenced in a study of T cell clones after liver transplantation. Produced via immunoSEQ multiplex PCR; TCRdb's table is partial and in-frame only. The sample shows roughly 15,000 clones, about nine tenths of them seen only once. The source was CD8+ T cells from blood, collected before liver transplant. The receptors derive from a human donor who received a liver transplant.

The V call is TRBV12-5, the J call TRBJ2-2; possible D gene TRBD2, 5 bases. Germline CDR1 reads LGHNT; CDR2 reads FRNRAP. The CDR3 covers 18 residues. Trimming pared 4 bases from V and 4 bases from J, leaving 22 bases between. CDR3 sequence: CASGWERGYGDRTGELFF. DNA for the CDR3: TGTGCTAGTGGTTGGGAAAGAGGGTATGGGGATCGCACCGGGGAGCTGTTTTTT.

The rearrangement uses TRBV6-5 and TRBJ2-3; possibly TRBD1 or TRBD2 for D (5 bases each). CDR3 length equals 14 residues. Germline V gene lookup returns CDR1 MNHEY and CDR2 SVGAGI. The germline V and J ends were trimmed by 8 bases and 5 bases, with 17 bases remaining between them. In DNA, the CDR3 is TGTGCCAGCGAAGAGCTCGGGGCGGGAGATACGCAGTATTTT. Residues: CASEELGAGDTQYF.

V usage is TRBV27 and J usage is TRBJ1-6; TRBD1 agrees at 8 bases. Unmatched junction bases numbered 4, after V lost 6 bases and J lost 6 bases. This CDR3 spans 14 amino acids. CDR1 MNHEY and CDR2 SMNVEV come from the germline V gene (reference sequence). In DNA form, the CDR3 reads TGTGCCAGCAGACGGACAGGGTCTAATTCACCCCTCCACTTT. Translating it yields CASRRTGSNSPLHF.

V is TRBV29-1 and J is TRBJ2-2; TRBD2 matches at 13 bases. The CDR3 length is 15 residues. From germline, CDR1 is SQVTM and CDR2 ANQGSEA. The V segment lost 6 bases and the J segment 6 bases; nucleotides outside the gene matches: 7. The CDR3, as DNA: TGCAGCGTGTTCCGGACTAGCGGGAGACCCGGGGAGCTGTTTTTT. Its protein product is CSVFRTSGRPGELFF.

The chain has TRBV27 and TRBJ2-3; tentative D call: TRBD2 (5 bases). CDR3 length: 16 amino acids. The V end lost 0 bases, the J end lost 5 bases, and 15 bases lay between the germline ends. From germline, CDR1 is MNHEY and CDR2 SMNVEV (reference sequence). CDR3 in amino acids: CASSLSSRPTKDTQYF. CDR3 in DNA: TGTGCCAGCAGTTTATCGAGCAGGCCGACTAAAGATACGCAGTATTTT.